The 29 T cell receptor beta chains listed next were all sequenced from one sample in a study of shared clonotypes between healthy human individuals. Clones were read by immunoSEQ multiplex PCR, and TCRdb kept only the in-frame ones, dropping some. The sample lists over 2 million clones, around 93% occurring once. Sequenced sample: naive CD4+ T cells from PBMCs. The subset denotes: CD45RA+ positively selected. Source of these receptors: a man younger than 35 in good health. Some clones in this sample may be carry-over from other donors' samples.

The chain links TRBV7-3 to TRBJ2-7; D perhaps matches TRBD2 (5 bases). The germline gives CDR1 SGHTA, CDR2 FQGTGA. The CDR3 length is 15 residues. The ends were cut back, 2 bases at V and 6 bases at J, with 17 bases in the middle. The CDR3 region has the DNA TGTGCCAGCAGCTTAGTATCGGGGTCCGCGGCCGAGCAGTACTTC. Protein: CASSLVSGSAAEQYF.

CDR3: CASSRVASDQPQHF. For the CDR3, the DNA is TGTGCCAGCAGCAGGGTTGCGTCGGATCAGCCCCAGCATTTT. The V gene is TRBV27, the J gene TRBJ1-5, with a possible D match to TRBD1 (5 bases). V lost 6 bases and J 5 bases, leaving 14 bases between the germline ends. Germline V lookup: CDR1 MNHEY, CDR2 SMNVEV (reference sequence). The CDR3 extends over 14 amino acids.

This chain joins TRBV6-5 and TRBJ2-1; D might be TRBD1 (6 bases). The V end lost 5 bases, the J end lost 13 bases, and 21 bases lay between the germline ends. CDR1 is MNHEY and CDR2 is SVGAGI in the germline V gene. This CDR3 has 14 residues. In DNA form, the CDR3 reads TGTGCCAGCAGTAAGACCTCGACAGGACCTGGCCAGTTCTTC. It codes for CASSKTSTGPGQFF.

The chain uses TRBV15 and TRBJ2-5, with unresolved D. The CDR3 consists of 12 residues. Germline CDR1 reads LNHNV; CDR2 reads YYDKDF (reference sequence). V lost 3 bases and J 7 bases, leaving 9 bases between the germline ends. CDR3 DNA sequence: TGTGCCACCAGCAGGGACGTGGGGACCCAGTACTTC. This translates into CATSRDVGTQYF.

The chain uses TRBV6-1 and TRBJ2-7; the D call may be TRBD1 or TRBD2 (5 bases each). Trimming took 5 bases from V and 2 from J, leaving 16 bases between them. This CDR3 region has 15 residues. Germline CDR1 and CDR2: MNHNS and SASEGT. The CDR3 bases are TGTGCCAGCAGTATCCTTGGGGGAGTTGCCTACGAGCAGTACTTC. It yields the protein CASSILGGVAYEQYF.

The chain is built from TRBV7-2 and TRBJ2-2, with 13 bases that match TRBD2. After removal of 5 bases from V and 6 bases from J, the junction contained 6 bases not matched to a gene. CDR1 and CDR2 (germline): SGHTA, FQGNSA. The CDR3 is 16 residues long. This CDR3 reads CASSPGLAGVSGELFF. The CDR3 DNA sequence: TGTGCCAGCAGCCCAGGACTAGCGGGAGTTTCCGGGGAGCTGTTTTTT.

The rearrangement links TRBV5-5 to TRBJ1-5; 8 bases match TRBD1. Germline V CDR1 and CDR2: SGHKS, YYEKEE (reference sequence). The CDR3 is made up of 15 amino acids. The V segment lost 5 bases and the J segment 2 bases; nucleotides outside the gene matches: 6. This CDR3 is CASRDRVWGNQPQHF. CDR3 nucleotide sequence: TGTGCCAGCAGGGACAGGGTCTGGGGCAATCAGCCCCAGCATTTT.

The CDR3: CASSQPEREGRRQFF. For the CDR3, the DNA is TGTGCCAGCAGCCAACCCGAGCGGGAAGGCCGGCGGCAGTTCTTC. V and J are TRBV4-2 and TRBJ2-1; 7 bases match TRBD2. With V trimmed by 2 bases and J by 12 bases, 13 bases remained unmatched. From germline, CDR1 is LGHNA and CDR2 YNFKEQ. The CDR3 loop spans 15 amino acids.

The genes are TRBV9 and TRBJ2-2; D is possibly TRBD2 (6 bases). The germline V gene encodes CDR1 SGDLS and CDR2 YYNGEE. This CDR3 is 18 amino acids long. Between the trimmed V and J ends, which lost 0 bases and 5 bases, there was a span of 20 bases. CDR3: CASSVDGGKIGGTGELFF. Here the CDR3 DNA reads TGTGCCAGCAGCGTAGACGGAGGGAAAATAGGAGGAACCGGGGAGCTGTTTTTT. The whole variable domain, filled in from reference TRBV9 and TRBJ2-2, reads DSGVTQTPKHLITATGQRVTLRCSPRSGDLSVYWYQQSLDQGLQFLIQYYNGEERAKGNILERFSAQQFPDLHSELNLSSLELGDSALYFCASSVDGGKIGGTGELFFGEGSRLTVL.

The J gene is TRBJ2-1, the V gene TRBV6-1, with D tentatively TRBD1 (6 bases). Germline V gene data show CDR1 as MNHNS and CDR2 as SASEGT. This CDR3 is 15 amino acids long. V lost 6 bases to trimming and J lost 0 bases, with 12 bases between them. The CDR3 sequence is CASSPTGSSYNEQFF. CDR3 coding DNA: TGTGCCAGCAGCCCGACAGGTAGCTCCTACAATGAGCAGTTCTTC.

Note on this clone: Additional DNA sequences in this sample encode the identical CDR3. The chain joins TRBV5-1 to TRBJ1-2, with TRBD1 as a possible D gene (6 bases). Trimming cost V 2 bases and J 1 base, with 6 bases left between them. CDR1 SGHRS and CDR2 YFSETQ come from the germline V gene. CDR3 size: 13 residues. DNA of the CDR3: TGCGCCAGCAGCTTACAGGGTAACTATGGCTACACCTTC. It specifies CASSLQGNYGYTF.

The genes are TRBV4-1 and TRBJ1-5; weak D call: TRBD1 (5 bases). The CDR3 runs 17 residues. Trimming removed 1 base from V and 5 bases from J, with 18 bases in between. Germline V gene sequence: CDR1 MGHRA, CDR2 YSYEKL. In DNA, the CDR3 is TGCGCCAGCAGCCAAGGCGGGGCAGCTCGTCTAGATCAGCCCCAGCATTTT. The encoded protein is CASSQGGAARLDQPQHF.

This clone was seen a single time. This chain links TRBV28 with TRBJ1-1; D is undetermined. The V and J ends lost 10 bases and 4 bases respectively, with 16 bases between them. The germline V gene has CDR1 MDHEN and CDR2 SYDVKM. This CDR3 is 13 amino acids long. CDR3 bases: TGTGCCACCTCGTCGGGCCTCGTCACTGAAGCTTTCTTT. Protein product: CATSSGLVTEAFF. The full variable domain, its missing parts supplied by reference TRBV28 and TRBJ1-1, is DVKVTQSSRYLVKRTGEKVFLECVQDMDHENMFWYRQDPGLGLRLIYFSYDVKMKEKGDIPEGYSVSREKKERFSLILESASTNQTSMYLCATSSGLVTEAFFGQGTRLTVV.

The V call is TRBV28, the J call TRBJ2-1; 7 positions match TRBD2. V lost 1 base and J lost 2; bases outside the gene matches: 8. The CDR3 contains 17 residues. CDR1 MDHEN and CDR2 SYDVKM come from the germline V gene. CDR3: CASSLLDSSGPYNEQFF. Written as DNA, the CDR3 is TGTGCCAGCAGTTTATTGGATTCTAGCGGTCCCTACAATGAGCAGTTCTTC.

The CDR3 region is CASSLRRGRPGPGELFF. The CDR3, as DNA: TGTGCCAGCAGTTTAAGGAGGGGGCGCCCAGGCCCCGGGGAGCTGTTTTTT. This sequence joins TRBV28 and TRBJ2-2, with D perhaps TRBD1 (7 bases). Germline V lookup: CDR1 MDHEN, CDR2 SYDVKM. Trimming stripped 2 bases from V and 6 bases from J, with 19 bases between. The CDR3 runs 17 residues.

The chain has TRBV2 and TRBJ1-4, with 7 positions matching TRBD1. CDR1 and CDR2 (germline): SNHLY, FYNNEI. The length of the CDR3 is 14 residues. The trim removed 4 bases at V and 7 bases at J, leaving 6 bases unmatched. The CDR3 DNA sequence: TGTGCCAGCAGTGGGACAGGCCAGGGTGAAAAACTGTTTTTT. Translation gives CASSGTGQGEKLFF.

This chain connects TRBV25-1 to TRBJ1-2, with D possibly TRBD1 on 5 matching bases. CDR1 and CDR2 (germline): MGHDK, SYGVNS. Trimming stripped 5 bases from V and 4 bases from J, with 11 bases between. The CDR3 has 13 amino acids. The chain's CDR3 is CASSWGRAYGYTF. The CDR3 DNA follows: TGTGCCAGCAGTTGGGGCAGGGCCTATGGCTACACCTTC.

The DNA of the CDR3 is TGTGCCAGCAGCCCCTCGGCCGCCAAACCCGCCGAGCAGTACTTC. It translates to CASSPSAAKPAEQYF. V is TRBV5-4 and J is TRBJ2-7; no clear D gene. V lost 4 bases and J 6 bases, leaving 20 bases between the germline ends. Germline V lookup: CDR1 SGHNT, CDR2 YYREEE (reference sequence). The CDR3 extends over 15 amino acids.

V gene TRBV7-9 combines with J gene TRBJ2-7; a weak D match, TRBD1 (5 bases). V was cut by 8 bases and J by 2 bases, with 10 bases left in between. Germline V gene data show CDR1 as SEHNR and CDR2 as FQNEAQ (reference sequence). This CDR3 has 12 amino acids. This CDR3 is CASFRDTYEQYF. CDR3 DNA sequence: TGTGCCAGCTTCAGGGATACCTACGAGCAGTACTTC.

V usage is TRBV19 and J usage is TRBJ1-4, with D maybe TRBD1 (6 bases). V shed 5 bases and J shed 0 bases, with 16 bases lying between them. Germline loops: CDR1 LNHDA, CDR2 SQIVND (reference sequence). The CDR3 has 17 residues. For the CDR3, the DNA is TGTGCCAGTAGTTCGCAGGGGCCGCATTCAACTAATGAAAAACTGTTTTTT. Its protein product is CASSSQGPHSTNEKLFF.

The chain combines TRBV28 with TRBJ1-2; D is unresolved. Trimming pared 4 bases from V and 5 bases from J, leaving 20 bases between. Germline loops: CDR1 MDHEN, CDR2 SYDVKM. This CDR3 is 16 amino acids long. The CDR3 region is CASSWPSGAQRYGYTF. The CDR3 DNA is TGTGCCAGCAGTTGGCCCTCCGGCGCCCAGAGATATGGCTACACCTTC.

The genes are TRBV15 and TRBJ1-5; no reliable D call. V was shortened by 3 bases and J by 7 bases, with 16 bases between the two germline ends. The CDR3 is 15 residues long. CDR1 and CDR2 (germline): LNHNV, YYDKDF (reference sequence). This chain's CDR3 is CATSRVRVQWQPQHF. CDR3 sequence (DNA): TGTGCCACCAGCAGGGTAAGGGTGCAATGGCAGCCCCAGCATTTT.

CDR3 sequence (DNA): TGCGCCAGCAGCGGCCCGACAGTTCAGGAGACCCAGTACTTC. Amino acid sequence: CASSGPTVQETQYF. The V and J genes are TRBV5-1 and TRBJ2-5; tentatively, D is TRBD1 (5 bases). CDR1 SGHRS and CDR2 YFSETQ come from the germline V gene. The CDR3 is 14 amino acids. Trimming took off 4 bases at V and 5 bases at J, with 15 bases between the two ends.

J is TRBJ1-1 and V is TRBV2; no clear D gene. Germline CDR1 SNHLY, CDR2 FYNNEI. The V and J ends lost 4 bases and 3 bases respectively, with 9 bases between them. The CDR3 sequence is 13 residues long. This CDR3 reads CASSVGVYTEAFF. CDR3 coding DNA: TGTGCCAGCAGTGTCGGGGTTTACACTGAAGCTTTCTTT.

This sequence joins TRBV28 and TRBJ1-2; 10 positions agree with TRBD1. The trim removed 6 bases at V and 5 bases at J, leaving 12 bases unmatched. Germline V lookup: CDR1 MDHEN, CDR2 SYDVKM. This CDR3 contains 16 residues. CDR3: CASRDPGTGEGYGYTF. The DNA of the CDR3 is TGTGCCAGCAGAGATCCCGGGACAGGGGAGGGATATGGCTACACCTTC.

About this clone: Other nucleotide sequences from this sample produce the same CDR3. The chain employs TRBV7-3 and TRBJ2-3; no clear D. Trimming removed 0 bases at V and 2 bases at J, with 9 bases between. The length of the CDR3 is 15 residues. CDR1 is SGHTA, CDR2 FQGTGA, per germline. The DNA of the CDR3 is TGTGCCAGCAGCTTAACTGGGCTAAACACAGATACGCAGTATTTT. This encodes CASSLTGLNTDTQYF.

The J gene is TRBJ2-2, the V gene TRBV6-1, with 12 bases that match TRBD1. V lost 4 bases and J lost 3; bases outside the gene matches: 12. The CDR3 covers 19 residues. Germline-derived CDR1 and CDR2 are MNHNS and SASEGT. CDR3 sequence (DNA): TGTGCCAGCAGTGGACGCTCTGGGACAGGGGGCGCGTACACCGGGGAGCTGTTTTTT. Translating it yields CASSGRSGTGGAYTGELFF.

The rearrangement links TRBV19 to TRBJ1-4, with TRBD1 identical over 9 bases. CDR1 is LNHDA, CDR2 SQIVND, per germline (reference sequence). With V trimmed by 4 bases and J by 7 bases, 7 bases remained unmatched. This CDR3 is 15 amino acids long. This CDR3 is CASSKQGAVSEKLFF. The CDR3 nucleotides read TGTGCCAGTAGTAAACAGGGGGCGGTTAGTGAAAAACTGTTTTTT.

The rearrangement uses TRBV7-3 and TRBJ2-2, with TRBD2 identical over 8 bases. Germline values: CDR1 SGHTA, CDR2 FQGTGA. The CDR3 has 17 amino acids. After removal of 4 bases from V and 0 bases from J, the junction contained 7 bases not matched to a gene. Here the CDR3 reads CASSSSVLAANTGELFF. CDR3 in DNA: TGTGCCAGCAGCTCATCGGTACTAGCGGCGAACACCGGGGAGCTGTTTTTT.